This is a list of T cell receptor delta chains from one sample in a study of Vδ1+ human thymocytes. TCRdb repeated clone calling on the multiplex PCR reads with CATT. Among fewer than 90,000 delta-chain clones listed, approximately 34% were seen once. Input material: Vdelta1+ gamma-delta thymocytes from the thymus. These receptors all stem from a boy younger than two who had congenital heart surgery. The CDR3 runs from the conserved cysteine through the conserved F or W. D genes are given only for firm matches. The listing skips clone size in some rows; elsewhere it reads once, few, many or a size class.

D gene: TRDD3; J gene: TRDJ1; CDR3 length: 18; V gene: TRDV1; clone size: NA; CDR3 DNA: TGTGCTCTTGGGGGAGACTGGTGGGGATACGGGCACACCGATAAACTCATCTTT; CDR3 protein: CALGGDWWGYGHTDKLIF
D gene: NA; J gene: TRDJ1; CDR3 length: 19; V gene: TRDV1; clone size: few; CDR3 DNA: TGTGCTCTTGGGGAACTTTCGTGTCTTTTCCCCACCACCACCGATAAACTCATCTTT; CDR3 protein: CALGELSCLFPTTTDKLIF
D gene: TRDD3; J gene: TRDJ1; CDR3 length: 23; V gene: TRDV2; clone size: NA; CDR3 DNA: TGTGCCTGTGACACCGCATCGGGCAATACTGGGGGATCCCGGGGCGCGAACACCGATAAACTCATCTTT; CDR3 protein: CACDTASGNTGGSRGANTDKLIF
D gene: NA; J gene: TRDJ1; CDR3 length: 19; V gene: TRDV1; clone size: NA; CDR3 DNA: TGTGCTCTTGGGGAACTGGCACCTTCCATCCACCCGTACACCGATAAACTCATCTTT; CDR3 protein: CALGELAPSIHPYTDKLIF
D gene: NA; J gene: TRDJ1; CDR3 length: 21; V gene: TRDV1; clone size: NA; CDR3 DNA: TGTGCTCTTGGGGAACTCCGGTTCCTTCGGGACACAATGCACCCCACCGATAAACTCATCTTT; CDR3 protein: CALGELRFLRDTMHPTDKLIF
D gene: NA; J gene: TRDJ1; CDR3 length: 29; V gene: TRDV1; clone size: NA; CDR3 DNA: TGTGCTCTTGGGGAATATGTGGCCTTCCTACAAGGGGTTGGCTGGGGGACCGGTAAAGGTACATTAAGCACCGATAAACTCATCTTT; CDR3 protein: CALGEYVAFLQGVGWGTGKGTLSTDKLIF
D gene: TRDD3; J gene: TRDJ1; CDR3 length: 15; V gene: TRDV1; clone size: NA; CDR3 DNA: TGTGCTCTTGGGGTCTCTAGGCTGGGGGGCGATAAACTCATCTTT; CDR3 protein: CALGVSRLGGDKLIF
D gene: TRDD3; J gene: TRDJ1; CDR3 length: 21; V gene: TRDV1; clone size: NA; CDR3 DNA: TGTGCTCTTGGGGAGCCACTCCTAGGGCCCTACTGGGGGATAGGAATTGCTAAACTCATCTTT; CDR3 protein: CALGEPLLGPYWGIGIAKLIF
D gene: NA; J gene: TRDJ1; CDR3 length: 21; V gene: TRDV1; clone size: NA; CDR3 DNA: TGTGCTCTTGGGGAAAACCTCAGGCGAGGTGTGCTGGGGACCGTAACCGATAAACTCATCTTT; CDR3 protein: CALGENLRRGVLGTVTDKLIF
D gene: NA; J gene: TRDJ1; CDR3 length: 20; V gene: TRDV1; clone size: NA; CDR3 DNA: TGTGCTCTTGGGGAACCCCTCCACTCCTTGGTACTGGGTGACACCGATAAACTCATCTTT; CDR3 protein: CALGEPLHSLVLGDTDKLIF
D gene: NA; J gene: TRDJ1; CDR3 length: 19; V gene: TRDV1; clone size: few; CDR3 DNA: TGTGCTCTTGGGGAACTACCCCCCGTCCGGGGGACCTACACCGATAAACTCATCTTT; CDR3 protein: CALGELPPVRGTYTDKLIF
D gene: TRDD3; J gene: TRDJ1; CDR3 length: 20; V gene: TRDV1; clone size: few; CDR3 DNA: TGTGCTCTTGGGGAAGTGGGACTCGGCAGGTACTGGGGGATATCCGATAAACTCATCTTT; CDR3 protein: CALGEVGLGRYWGISDKLIF
D gene: NA; J gene: TRDJ1; CDR3 length: 19; V gene: TRDV1; clone size: NA; CDR3 DNA: TGTGCTCTTGAGGAGCTTAACGGGGCTGGGGTCCCGTACACCGATAAACTCATCTTT; CDR3 protein: CALEELNGAGVPYTDKLIF
D gene: NA; J gene: TRDJ1; CDR3 length: 21; V gene: TRDV1; clone size: few; CDR3 DNA: TGTGCTCTTGGGGAACCGATTCCTAGGGGGACCGTACTGGTGTACACCGATAAACTCATCTTT; CDR3 protein: CALGEPIPRGTVLVYTDKLIF
D gene: TRDD3; J gene: TRDJ1; CDR3 length: 19; V gene: TRDV2; clone size: NA; CDR3 DNA: TGTGCCTGTGACGGCCATCTACTGGGGGATAAAGTGAGGCGTGATAAACTCATCTTT; CDR3 protein: CACDGHLLGDKVRRDKLIF
D gene: TRDD3; J gene: TRDJ1; CDR3 length: 19; V gene: TRDV1; clone size: few; CDR3 DNA: TGTGCTCTTGGGGACCTTCTACGATGGGGGATTCCGTACACCGATAAACTCATCTTT; CDR3 protein: CALGDLLRWGIPYTDKLIF
D gene: TRDD3; J gene: TRDJ1; CDR3 length: 22; V gene: TRDV1; clone size: NA; CDR3 DNA: TGTGCTCTTGGGGAACTAAAGTTACTCCAGATCACTGGGGGATACCTCACCGATAAACTCATCTTT; CDR3 protein: CALGELKLLQITGGYLTDKLIF
D gene: TRDD3; J gene: TRDJ1; CDR3 length: 20; V gene: TRDV1; clone size: few; CDR3 DNA: TGTGCTCTCCTACCGGCCTTCGATTGGGGGATACCCAAGTACACCGATAAACTCATCTTT; CDR3 protein: CALLPAFDWGIPKYTDKLIF
D gene: TRDD3; J gene: TRDJ1; CDR3 length: 21; V gene: TRDV1; clone size: NA; CDR3 DNA: TGTGCTCTTGGGGAGTCCGGGCTAACCCCTGGGGGATTAAGGGATCGGGATAAACTCATCTTT; CDR3 protein: CALGESGLTPGGLRDRDKLIF
D gene: NA; J gene: TRDJ1; CDR3 length: 19; V gene: TRDV1; clone size: few; CDR3 DNA: TGTGCTCTTGAGGCCCAACCCCCTATGATACTGGGTGACACCGATAAACTCATCTTT; CDR3 protein: CALEAQPPMILGDTDKLIF
D gene: TRDD3; J gene: TRDJ1; CDR3 length: 14; V gene: TRDV1; clone size: NA; CDR3 DNA: TGTGCTCTTGGGGAGGGGATACGCCTCGATAAACTCATCTTT; CDR3 protein: CALGEGIRLDKLIF
D gene: TRDD3; J gene: TRDJ1; CDR3 length: 16; V gene: TRDV1; clone size: NA; CDR3 DNA: TGTGCTCTTGGGATTATCCTGGGGGACCACCTCGATAAACTCATCTTT; CDR3 protein: CALGIILGDHLDKLIF
D gene: TRDD2; J gene: TRDJ1; CDR3 length: 23; V gene: TRDV1; clone size: NA; CDR3 DNA: TGTGCTCTTGGGGGCTGCCTTCCTACGATGGGGACCCCTGTTGAGGAACACACCGATAAACTCATCTTT; CDR3 protein: CALGGCLPTMGTPVEEHTDKLIF
D gene: TRDD3; J gene: TRDJ1; CDR3 length: 18; V gene: TRDV1; clone size: NA; CDR3 DNA: TGTGCTCTTGGGGAATGGACCTACTGGGGGATCCCGACCTCTAAACTCATCTTT; CDR3 protein: CALGEWTYWGIPTSKLIF
D gene: TRDD3; J gene: TRDJ1; CDR3 length: 19; V gene: TRDV1; clone size: few; CDR3 DNA: TGTGCTCTTGGGGAACTAGGGGCATGGTTGGGGGACCCCCAAGATAAACTCATCTTT; CDR3 protein: CALGELGAWLGDPQDKLIF
D gene: TRDD3; J gene: TRDJ3; CDR3 length: 23; V gene: TRDV2; clone size: NA; CDR3 DNA: TGTGCCTGTGACATCGGTTCTTTAAGTACTGGGGGATACCTAACCTGGGACACCCGACAGATGTTTTTC; CDR3 protein: CACDIGSLSTGGYLTWDTRQMFF
D gene: TRDD3; J gene: TRDJ1; CDR3 length: 16; V gene: TRDV2; clone size: NA; CDR3 DNA: TGTGCCACCGGCACTGGGGGATACGCCGCCATCGATAAACTCATCTTT; CDR3 protein: CATGTGGYAAIDKLIF
D gene: TRDD3; J gene: TRDJ1; CDR3 length: 18; V gene: TRDV1; clone size: NA; CDR3 DNA: TGTGCTCTTGGGGAAGGGCTGTACTGGGGGATCTACACCGATAAACTCATCTTT; CDR3 protein: CALGEGLYWGIYTDKLIF
D gene: NA; J gene: TRDJ1; CDR3 length: 16; V gene: TRDV1; clone size: NA; CDR3 DNA: TGTGCTCTTGGGGAACGGGGCCGTGGCCTTCCACCTAAACTCATCTTT; CDR3 protein: CALGERGRGLPPKLIF
D gene: TRDD3; J gene: TRDJ1; CDR3 length: 21; V gene: TRDV1; clone size: few; CDR3 DNA: TGTGCTCTTGGGGACCGCAATTTTCGGTACTGGGGGATACCCGACACCGATAAACTCATCTTT; CDR3 protein: CALGDRNFRYWGIPDTDKLIF
D gene: TRDD3; J gene: TRDJ1; CDR3 length: 18; V gene: TRDV2; clone size: NA; CDR3 DNA: TGTGCCTATGACACCGGATCTGGGGGATCCCCGTACACCGATAAACTCATCTTT; CDR3 protein: CAYDTGSGGSPYTDKLIF
D gene: TRDD2; J gene: TRDJ1; CDR3 length: 16; V gene: TRDV1; clone size: NA; CDR3 DNA: TGTGCTCTTGGGGACCTTCCTCCTCTTGAGCCCGATAAACTCATCTTT; CDR3 protein: CALGDLPPLEPDKLIF
D gene: TRDD2; J gene: TRDJ1; CDR3 length: 28; V gene: TRDV1; clone size: few; CDR3 DNA: TGTGCTCTTGGGGAACGTCCTTCCTATGCGCCCTTTCTCCCGTATTTCCTGAGGGGTATTATGTACACCGATAAACTCATCTTT; CDR3 protein: CALGERPSYAPFLPYFLRGIMYTDKLIF
D gene: TRDD3; J gene: TRDJ1; CDR3 length: 25; V gene: TRDV1; clone size: NA; CDR3 DNA: TGTGCTCTTGGGGAACCCCCTCACCTTTCCTACGGGGGATACGGGACCCGTTCTGACACCGATAAACTCATCTTT; CDR3 protein: CALGEPPHLSYGGYGTRSDTDKLIF
D gene: NA; J gene: TRDJ1; CDR3 length: 16; V gene: TRDV1; clone size: NA; CDR3 DNA: TGTGCTCTTGGGGGAACCTTTGTGGCTGGGGATGCTAAACTCATCTTT; CDR3 protein: CALGGTFVAGDAKLIF
D gene: TRDD3; J gene: TRDJ1; CDR3 length: 19; V gene: TRDV1; clone size: NA; CDR3 DNA: TGTGCTCTTGGGGAACTCCTTTACTGGGGACCGCCGTGGGGTACGGTACTCATCTTT; CDR3 protein: CALGELLYWGPPWGTVLIF
D gene: TRDD3; J gene: TRDJ1; CDR3 length: 17; V gene: TRDV1; clone size: few; CDR3 DNA: TGTGCTCTTTCCTCGCACGGGACTGGGGGATACGACGGTAAACTCATCTTT; CDR3 protein: CALSSHGTGGYDGKLIF
D gene: TRDD3; J gene: TRDJ1; CDR3 length: 20; V gene: TRDV2; clone size: NA; CDR3 DNA: TGTGCCTGTGACACCGACAATTCTTCCCAGCCTGGGGGATACCCTAATAAACTCATCTTT; CDR3 protein: CACDTDNSSQPGGYPNKLIF
D gene: TRDD2; J gene: TRDJ1; CDR3 length: 20; V gene: TRDV1; clone size: few; CDR3 DNA: TGTGCTCTTGGGGAACGCACTTCCTACGGAGGGGGGAGAAGAACCGATAAACTCATCTTT; CDR3 protein: CALGERTSYGGGRRTDKLIF
D gene: TRDD3; J gene: TRDJ1; CDR3 length: 18; V gene: TRDV1; clone size: few; CDR3 DNA: TGTGCTCTTGGGGAATTTCCACCCTTATATTACTGGGGTAATAAACTCATCTTT; CDR3 protein: CALGEFPPLYYWGNKLIF
D gene: NA; J gene: TRDJ1; CDR3 length: 12; V gene: TRDV1; clone size: NA; CDR3 DNA: TGTGCTCTTGGGGCCCTAACCGATAAACTCATCTTT; CDR3 protein: CALGALTDKLIF
D gene: NA; J gene: TRDJ1; CDR3 length: 25; V gene: TRDV1; clone size: few; CDR3 DNA: TGTGCTCTTGGGGAACCTCCTTCCCGCACGAAGTCAGCCCCCCCAATACGTCCGGGCACCGATAAACTCATCTTT; CDR3 protein: CALGEPPSRTKSAPPIRPGTDKLIF
D gene: NA; J gene: TRDJ1; CDR3 length: 14; V gene: TRDV1; clone size: NA; CDR3 DNA: TGTGCTCTTGGGGACCCAACACAACGGGATAAACTCATCTTT; CDR3 protein: CALGDPTQRDKLIF
D gene: TRDD3; J gene: TRDJ1; CDR3 length: 18; V gene: TRDV1; clone size: NA; CDR3 DNA: TGTGCTCTCCACGTAGACTGGGGTATAGGGCCGTACACCGATAAACTCATCTTT; CDR3 protein: CALHVDWGIGPYTDKLIF
D gene: NA; J gene: TRDJ1; CDR3 length: 15; V gene: TRDV1; clone size: NA; CDR3 DNA: TGTGCTCTTGGGGAACTCGGGACAGTCGGCGATAAACTCATCTTT; CDR3 protein: CALGELGTVGDKLIF
D gene: TRDD3; J gene: TRDJ1; CDR3 length: 22; V gene: TRDV1; clone size: NA; CDR3 DNA: TGTGCTCTTGGGGAAAGAACGGCCTTCCTAGGGCTGGGGGATACATCGACCGATAAACTCATCTTT; CDR3 protein: CALGERTAFLGLGDTSTDKLIF
D gene: TRDD3; J gene: TRDJ1; CDR3 length: 21; V gene: TRDV1; clone size: NA; CDR3 DNA: TGTGCTCTTGGGGAACATCCTTCCAATACGTACTGGGGGACTTACACCGATAAACTCATCTTT; CDR3 protein: CALGEHPSNTYWGTYTDKLIF
D gene: TRDD3; J gene: TRDJ1; CDR3 length: 22; V gene: TRDV1; clone size: NA; CDR3 DNA: TGTGCTCTTGGGGAACGGCCCGGGGCCTACGCCCCGTACTGGGGGATACGGAGGGGGCTCATCTTT; CDR3 protein: CALGERPGAYAPYWGIRRGLIF